This TCR beta chain stems from a study of blood T cell repertoires in COVID-19 (dated by TCRdb to the early 2020s). Study-wide context: Samples covering the acute and convalescent phases of COVID-19 were provided by collaborators in the United States, Italy and Spain. Sample metadata almost always included a de-identified subject ID, COVID-19 status, age in years and sex. The repertoires were made available in a free public database intended to serve as a resource for research on the immune response to SARS-CoV-2. Samples came from the ongoing ImmuneRACE study (first 160 participants) plus 1,254 subjects from 6 global collaborators. Where available, HLA class I and class II types were taken from metadata supplied by the sample provider and were not determined by assay-based typing. The prospective study material was composed of cDNA or gDNA derived from T cells, B-cell-depleted T cells, or PBMCs. Deeply sampled blood TCRbeta repertoires from subjects exposed to, actively infected with, or recovered from COVID-19 were included in the dataset.

TCRbeta CDR3 regions were amplified from genomic DNA by means of the immunoSEQ Assay, a bias-controlled multiplex PCR. On the authors' methods: The number of nucleated cells in each sample was estimated by amplification of reference gene primers within the assay. Sequence reads were collapsed and filtered to measure the absolute abundance of every unique TCRbeta CDR3 rearrangement. For each sample, productive Simpson clonality was calculated as the square root of Simpson's diversity index over productive rearrangements. This immuneACCESS table, as held by TCRdb, lists in-frame sequences with V and J called but not all clones. Of the missing ones, under half trace to an unresolved V gene in checked studies; the others have no known cause. The V and J calls and clone size are taken from that table; D and trimming were inferred from the DNA. The sample includes more than 80,000 clones, with 75% to 85% observed a single time. The ten largest clones add up to 6.2% of the sample.

As concerns this clone: Its antigen is currently not known. Nothing much larger sits one base from this clone, and base qualities are not available. Other nucleotide sequences from this sample produce the same CDR3.

The germline V gene sets CDR1 to KGHSH and CDR2 to LQKENI. From V the trimming removes 3 bases and from J it removes 5 bases, while the gene matches leave 4 bases of the junction unaccounted for. The CDR3 has 14 amino acids, counting the end cysteine and phenylalanine. Only the CDR3 DNA is retained, 42 bases long and in frame from the first base. What the research found in general, with its limitations: How much clinical and demographic metadata was included differed by source and by participant, and the metadata was provided uncurated.

One collaborating source in Seattle enrolled patients while the patients were actively infected and followed the patients over time throughout the course of disease. Each collaborating institution followed its own protocols to collect whole blood in K2EDTA tubes. For TCRbeta analysis, collaborators shipped samples in one of three forms: frozen whole blood, isolated PBMCs, or DNA extracted from either of those sample types. The receptor was derived from an elderly man with COVID-19, enrolled during active disease. Source material: peripheral blood. The rearranged chain carries TRBV18 and TRBJ2-3; 8 central nucleotides agree with TRBD1. The CDR3 region reads CASSPGTGGDTQYF. The DNA reads TGTGCCAGCTCACCCGGGACAGGTGGAGATACGCAGTATTTT.